Presented here are 8 T cell receptor beta chains from one specimen sequenced in a study of PD-L1 blockade in urothelial cancer. Here immunoSEQ multiplex PCR was the method, and the copy in TCRdb shows in-frame clones only, minus some. This table has approximately 41,000 clones, approximately 80% appearing once. The time point denotes: pretreatment peripheral blood. The input for sequencing was PBMCs, taken around atezolizumab (anti-PD-L1) treatment. Receptors were obtained from a man older than 75 with urothelial cancer.

The J gene is TRBJ2-4, the V gene TRBV29-1; the match to TRBD2 covers 7 bases. The CDR3 runs to 14 residues. Germline V gene data show CDR1 as SQVTM and CDR2 as ANQGSEA. The J segment lost 0 bases and the V segment lost 6 bases, leaving 5 bases of the junction unmatched. CDR3 in amino acids: CSVSLAEAKNIQYF. The CDR3 region has the DNA TGCAGCGTGAGCCTAGCGGAAGCCAAAAACATTCAGTACTTC.

The CDR3 DNA reads TGTGCCAGCAGCCTAAAGACAGGGAGCAAAGAAAACCCCTACGAGCAGTACTTC. Its protein is CASSLKTGSKENPYEQYF. V and J are TRBV7-2 and TRBJ2-7; TRBD1 aligns across 7 bases. V trimming: 5 bases; J trimming: 2 bases; junction bases outside the gene matches: 18. The CDR3 is 18 amino acids. CDR1 SGHTA and CDR2 FQGNSA come from the germline V gene.

The chain couples TRBV18 to TRBJ2-7, with 13 nucleotides matching TRBD2. Germline V gives CDR1 KGHSH, CDR2 LQKENI. Germline trimming cut 0 bases from V and 7 bases from J; bases unmatched to any gene: 6. The CDR3 has 16 residues. The CDR3: CASSPPGTSGAGEQYF. The CDR3 nucleotides read TGTGCCAGCTCACCACCCGGGACTAGCGGGGCCGGGGAGCAGTACTTC.

The J gene is TRBJ2-3, the V gene TRBV28; 10 nucleotides align to TRBD2. Germline assignment: CDR1 MDHEN and CDR2 SYDVKM. The trim removed 5 bases at V and 2 bases at J, leaving 7 bases unmatched. There are 16 residues in the CDR3. CDR3 in amino acids: CASSKSGRGNTDTQYF. In DNA, the CDR3 is TGTGCCAGCAGTAAAAGCGGGAGGGGGAACACAGATACGCAGTATTTT.

The V call is TRBV2, the J call TRBJ2-7, with D possibly TRBD1 on 6 matching bases. Germline loops: CDR1 SNHLY, CDR2 FYNNEI. The CDR3 loop spans 12 amino acids. V gave up 6 bases and J gave up 1 base, with 7 bases separating them. CDR3 loop: CASRDSSYEQYF. The DNA of the CDR3 is TGTGCCAGCAGGGACAGTTCCTACGAGCAGTACTTC.

The chain combines TRBV5-1 with TRBJ2-5, with TRBD1 identical over 8 bases. Trimming took 4 bases from V and 5 from J; bases not matched to a gene: 10. The germline V gene encodes CDR1 SGHRS and CDR2 YFSETQ. The CDR3 covers 15 residues. The CDR3 region is CASSPRAGGSETQYF. CDR3 DNA: TGCGCCAGCAGCCCCCGGGCAGGGGGCTCTGAGACCCAGTACTTC.

The chain combines TRBV28 with TRBJ2-7; 9 bases agree with TRBD1. In germline, CDR1 is MDHEN, CDR2 SYDVKM. The V gene end was trimmed by 4 bases and the J gene end by 2 bases; junction bases not matched to a gene: 6. The CDR3 runs 15 residues. The CDR3 loop reads CASSSPGQGAYEQYF. The CDR3 nucleotides are TGTGCCAGCAGTTCACCGGGACAGGGCGCCTACGAGCAGTACTTC.

This CDR3 reads CASSPGGLSTDTQYF. The CDR3 DNA follows: TGTGCCAGCAGTCCCGGTGGTTTGAGCACAGATACGCAGTATTTT. J is TRBJ2-3 and V is TRBV5-6; D ambiguous. Germline assignment: CDR1 SGHDT and CDR2 YYEEEE. The CDR3 has 15 amino acids. Deletions cut 5 bases from V and 0 bases from J, with 13 bases between.